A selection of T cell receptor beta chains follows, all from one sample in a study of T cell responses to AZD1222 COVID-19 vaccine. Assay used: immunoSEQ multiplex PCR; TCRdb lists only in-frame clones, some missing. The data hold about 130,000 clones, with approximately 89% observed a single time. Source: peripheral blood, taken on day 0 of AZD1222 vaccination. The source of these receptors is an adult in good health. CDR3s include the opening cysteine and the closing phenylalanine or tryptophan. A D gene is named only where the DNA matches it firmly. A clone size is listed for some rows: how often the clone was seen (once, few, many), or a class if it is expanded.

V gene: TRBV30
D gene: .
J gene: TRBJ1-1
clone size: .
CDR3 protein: CAWVRHTGKNTEAFF
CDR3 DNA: TGTGCCTGGGTTCGACATACAGGGAAGAACACTGAAGCTTTCTTT

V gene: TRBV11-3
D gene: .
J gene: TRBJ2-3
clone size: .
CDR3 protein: CASSFGAATDTQYF
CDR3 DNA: TGTGCCAGCAGCTTCGGGGCAGCCACAGATACGCAGTATTTT

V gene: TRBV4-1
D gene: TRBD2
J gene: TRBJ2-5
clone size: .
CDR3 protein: CASSLRGGGAPETQYF
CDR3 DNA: TGCGCCAGCAGCCTCCGAGGCGGGGGGGCCCCCGAGACCCAGTACTTC

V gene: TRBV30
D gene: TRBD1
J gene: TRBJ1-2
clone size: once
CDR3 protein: CAGGLRTGRILGPYGYTF
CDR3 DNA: TGTGCCGGGGGGCTGAGGACAGGGCGTATTTTGGGACCCTATGGCTACACCTTC

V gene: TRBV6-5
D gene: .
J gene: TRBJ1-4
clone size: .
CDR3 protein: CASSYSRHASNEKLFF
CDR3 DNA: TGTGCCAGCAGTTACTCCAGACACGCTTCTAATGAAAAACTGTTTTTT

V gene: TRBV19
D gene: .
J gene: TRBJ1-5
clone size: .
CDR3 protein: CASSTPGGASNQPQHF
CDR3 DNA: TGTGCCAGTAGTACCCCCGGGGGGGCCAGCAATCAGCCCCAGCATTTT

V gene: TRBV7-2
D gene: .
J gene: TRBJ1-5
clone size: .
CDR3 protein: CASSLGFGQPQHF
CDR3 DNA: TGTGCCAGCAGCTTAGGGTTCGGTCAGCCCCAGCATTTT

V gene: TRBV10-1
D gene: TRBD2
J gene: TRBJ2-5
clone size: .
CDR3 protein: CASSESGTTKETQYF
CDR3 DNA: TGCGCCAGCAGTGAGTCCGGGACTACGAAAGAGACCCAGTACTTC

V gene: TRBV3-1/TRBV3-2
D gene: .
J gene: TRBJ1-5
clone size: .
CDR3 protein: CASSQDLRNNQPQHF
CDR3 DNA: TGTGCCAGCAGCCAAGATCTACGGAATAATCAGCCCCAGCATTTT

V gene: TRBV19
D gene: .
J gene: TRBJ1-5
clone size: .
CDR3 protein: CASGLRDSNQPQHF
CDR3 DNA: TGTGCCAGTGGCCTCAGGGATAGCAATCAGCCCCAGCATTTT

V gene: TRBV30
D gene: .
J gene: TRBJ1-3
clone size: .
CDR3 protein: CAWSVLGNGNTIYF
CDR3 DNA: TGTGCCTGGAGTGTACTCGGTAACGGAAACACCATATATTTT

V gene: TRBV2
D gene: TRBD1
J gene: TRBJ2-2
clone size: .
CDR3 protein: CASSELGTVTGELFF
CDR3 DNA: TGTGCCAGCAGTGAATTGGGGACAGTCACCGGGGAGCTGTTTTTT

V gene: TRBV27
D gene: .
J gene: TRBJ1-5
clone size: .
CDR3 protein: CASSLSRLAGPNQPQHF
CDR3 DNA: TGTGCCAGCAGTTTATCAAGGTTGGCAGGACCAAATCAGCCCCAGCATTTT

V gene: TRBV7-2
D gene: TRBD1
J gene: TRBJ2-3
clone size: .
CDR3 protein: CASSGQGSHTDTQYF
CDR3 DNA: TGTGCCAGCAGCGGACAGGGGTCCCACACAGATACGCAGTATTTT

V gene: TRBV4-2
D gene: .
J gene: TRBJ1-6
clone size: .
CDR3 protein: CASSQESGHQNSPLHF
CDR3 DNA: TGTGCCAGCAGCCAAGAGTCGGGACACCAAAATTCACCCCTCCACTTT

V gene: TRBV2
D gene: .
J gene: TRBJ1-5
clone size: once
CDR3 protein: CASRPLEGNSNQPQHF
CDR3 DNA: TGTGCCAGCAGACCCCTGGAGGGGAATAGCAATCAGCCCCAGCATTTT

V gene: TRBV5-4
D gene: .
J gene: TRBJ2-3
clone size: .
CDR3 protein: CASSQDSSTDTQYF
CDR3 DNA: TGTGCCAGCAGCCAGGACTCGAGCACAGATACGCAGTATTTT

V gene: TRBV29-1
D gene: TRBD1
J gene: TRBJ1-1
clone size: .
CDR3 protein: CSVGQGYTEAFF
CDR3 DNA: TGCAGCGTGGGACAGGGGTACACTGAAGCTTTCTTT

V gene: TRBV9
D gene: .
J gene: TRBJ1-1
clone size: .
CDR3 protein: CASSVEGHSEAFF
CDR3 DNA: TGTGCCAGCAGCGTAGAAGGGCACAGTGAAGCTTTCTTT

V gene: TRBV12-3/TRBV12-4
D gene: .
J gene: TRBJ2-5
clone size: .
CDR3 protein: CASSLGGGETQYF
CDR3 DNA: TGTGCCAGCAGTTTAGGGGGAGGCGAGACCCAGTACTTC

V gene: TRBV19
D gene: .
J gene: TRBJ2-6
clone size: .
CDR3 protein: CASNPGLPSGANVLTF
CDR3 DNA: TGTGCCAGTAACCCAGGGCTTCCCTCTGGGGCCAACGTCCTGACTTTC

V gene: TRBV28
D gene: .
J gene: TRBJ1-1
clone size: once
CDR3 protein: CASSSLDSQRAFF
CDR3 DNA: TGTGCCAGCAGTTCACTAGACAGTCAGAGGGCTTTCTTT

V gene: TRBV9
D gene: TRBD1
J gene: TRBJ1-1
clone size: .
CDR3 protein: CASSAGTGGGYTEAFF
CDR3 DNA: TGTGCCAGCAGCGCCGGTACAGGGGGCGGTTATACTGAAGCTTTCTTT

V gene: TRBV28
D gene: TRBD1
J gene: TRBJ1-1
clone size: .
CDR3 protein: CASIIPGGGAEAFF
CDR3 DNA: TGTGCCAGCATTATCCCAGGGGGGGGAGCTGAAGCTTTCTTT

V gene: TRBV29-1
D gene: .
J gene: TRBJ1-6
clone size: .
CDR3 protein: CSVEPARPRAPLHF
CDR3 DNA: TGCAGCGTTGAACCTGCCAGACCGAGGGCACCCCTCCACTTT

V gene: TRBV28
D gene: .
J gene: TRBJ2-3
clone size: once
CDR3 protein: CASNPKRKLDTQYF
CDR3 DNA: TGTGCCAGTAACCCGAAACGAAAGCTGGATACGCAGTATTTT

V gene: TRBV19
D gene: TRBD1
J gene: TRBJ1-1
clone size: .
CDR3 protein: CASSFWTGEAFF
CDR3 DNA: TGTGCCAGTAGTTTCTGGACAGGCGAAGCTTTCTTT

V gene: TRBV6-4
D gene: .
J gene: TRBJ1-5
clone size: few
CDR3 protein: CASSDSGPQHF
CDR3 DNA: TGTGCCAGCAGTGACTCAGGGCCCCAGCATTTT

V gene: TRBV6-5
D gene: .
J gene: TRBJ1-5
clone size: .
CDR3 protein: CASSWGRDSNQPQHF
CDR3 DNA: TGTGCCAGCAGTTGGGGCCGTGATAGCAATCAGCCCCAGCATTTT

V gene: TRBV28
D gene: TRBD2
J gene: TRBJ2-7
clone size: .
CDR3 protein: CASSGTSGSFVSYEQYF
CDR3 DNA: TGTGCCAGCAGTGGGACTAGCGGGAGTTTCGTCTCCTACGAGCAGTACTTC

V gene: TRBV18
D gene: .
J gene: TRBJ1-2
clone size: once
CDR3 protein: CASSPEGGGYTF
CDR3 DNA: TGTGCCAGCTCACCAGAGGGTGGTGGCTACACCTTC

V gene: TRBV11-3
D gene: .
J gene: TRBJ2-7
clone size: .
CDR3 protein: CASSSGPKESHYEQYF
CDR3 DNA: TGTGCCAGCAGCTCGGGCCCAAAAGAATCCCACTACGAGCAGTACTTC

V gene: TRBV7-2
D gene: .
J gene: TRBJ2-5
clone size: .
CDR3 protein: CASSPGQETQYF
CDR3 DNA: TGTGCCAGCAGCCCCGGACAAGAGACCCAGTACTTC

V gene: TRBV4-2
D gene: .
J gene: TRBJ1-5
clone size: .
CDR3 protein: CASSQEGGNSNQPQHF
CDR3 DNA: TGTGCCAGCAGCCAAGAGGGGGGCAATAGCAATCAGCCCCAGCATTTT

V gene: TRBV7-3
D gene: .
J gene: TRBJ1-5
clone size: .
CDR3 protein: CASSLDRNQPQHF
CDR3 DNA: TGTGCCAGCAGCTTAGACAGAAATCAGCCCCAGCATTTT

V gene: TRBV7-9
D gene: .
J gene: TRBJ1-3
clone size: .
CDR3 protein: CASSPRAFRREPIDTIYF
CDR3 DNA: TGTGCCAGCAGCCCCAGAGCCTTCCGGCGGGAGCCCATAGACACCATATATTTT

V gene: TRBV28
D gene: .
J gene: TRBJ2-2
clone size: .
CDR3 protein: CASSLIGTGELFF
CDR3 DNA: TGTGCCAGCAGTTTGATAGGTACCGGGGAGCTGTTTTTT

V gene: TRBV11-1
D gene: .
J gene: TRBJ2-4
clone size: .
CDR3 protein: CASSFDGSAKNIQYF
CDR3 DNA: TGTGCCAGCAGCTTCGACGGGTCGGCCAAAAACATTCAGTACTTC

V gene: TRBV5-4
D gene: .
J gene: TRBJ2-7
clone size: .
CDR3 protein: CASKTESGGFYEQYF
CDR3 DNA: TGTGCCAGCAAAACGGAATCGGGGGGCTTCTACGAGCAGTACTTC

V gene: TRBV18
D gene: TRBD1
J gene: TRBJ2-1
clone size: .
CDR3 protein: CASSPLHGQGMNEQFF
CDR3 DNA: TGTGCCAGCTCACCCCTCCACGGACAGGGCATGAATGAGCAGTTCTTC

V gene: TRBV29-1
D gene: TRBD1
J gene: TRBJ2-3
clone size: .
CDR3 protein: CSVDNRGLADTQYF
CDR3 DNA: TGCAGCGTCGACAACAGGGGGCTTGCAGATACGCAGTATTTT

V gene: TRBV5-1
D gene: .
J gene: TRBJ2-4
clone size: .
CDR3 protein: CASSLVDGGTKNIQYF
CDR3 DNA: TGCGCCAGCAGCTTAGTGGACGGCGGGACCAAAAACATTCAGTACTTC

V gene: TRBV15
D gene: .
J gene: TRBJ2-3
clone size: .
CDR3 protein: CASNQGGATDTQYF
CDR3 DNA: TGTGCCAGCAATCAGGGCGGGGCAACAGATACGCAGTATTTT

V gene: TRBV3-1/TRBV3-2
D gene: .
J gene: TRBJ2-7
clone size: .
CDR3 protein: CASSQVDRGPVEQYF
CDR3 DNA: TGTGCCAGCAGCCAAGTAGATCGGGGGCCGGTCGAGCAGTACTTC

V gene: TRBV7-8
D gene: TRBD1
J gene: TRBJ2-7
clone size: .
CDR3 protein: CASSPQGREQYF
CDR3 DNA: TGTGCCAGCAGCCCACAGGGGCGAGAGCAGTACTTC

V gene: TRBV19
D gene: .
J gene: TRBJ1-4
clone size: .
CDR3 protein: CASSIDGLSTNEKLFF
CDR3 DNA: TGTGCCAGTAGTATAGATGGCCTTTCAACTAATGAAAAACTGTTTTTT

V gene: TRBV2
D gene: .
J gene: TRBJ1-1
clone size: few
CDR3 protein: CASSDRGGNTEAFF
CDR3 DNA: TGTGCCAGCAGTGATCGTGGAGGGAACACTGAAGCTTTCTTT

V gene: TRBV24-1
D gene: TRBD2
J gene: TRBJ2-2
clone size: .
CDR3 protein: CATSDQASGSRVGELFF
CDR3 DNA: TGTGCCACCAGTGATCAAGCTAGCGGGAGTCGGGTCGGGGAGCTGTTTTTT

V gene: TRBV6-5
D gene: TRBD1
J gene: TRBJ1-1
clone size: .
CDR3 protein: CASSRQGPDTEAFF
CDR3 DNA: TGTGCCAGCAGCCGACAGGGCCCAGACACTGAAGCTTTCTTT

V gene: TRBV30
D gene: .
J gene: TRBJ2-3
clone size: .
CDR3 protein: CAWSTPSTDTQYF
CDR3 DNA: TGTGCCTGGAGTACGCCTAGCACAGATACGCAGTATTTT

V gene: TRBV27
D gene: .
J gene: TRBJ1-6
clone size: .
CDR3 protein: CASSGGNSPLHF
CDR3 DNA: TGTGCCAGCAGTGGGGGTAATTCACCCCTCCACTTT

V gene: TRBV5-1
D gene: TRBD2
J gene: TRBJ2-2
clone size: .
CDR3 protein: CASSLGLAVRNTGELFF
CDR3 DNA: TGCGCCAGCAGCTTGGGACTAGCAGTTCGGAACACCGGGGAGCTGTTTTTT

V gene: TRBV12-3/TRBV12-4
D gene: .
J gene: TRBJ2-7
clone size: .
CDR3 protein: CASSFGALYEQYF
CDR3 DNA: TGTGCCAGCAGTTTTGGGGCCTTGTACGAGCAGTACTTC

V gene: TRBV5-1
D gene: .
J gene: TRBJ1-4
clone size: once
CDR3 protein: CASSLGLTNEKLFF
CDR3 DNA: TGCGCCAGCAGCTTGGGGTTAACTAATGAAAAACTGTTTTTT

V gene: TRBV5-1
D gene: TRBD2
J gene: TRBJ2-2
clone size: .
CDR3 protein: CASSTPSGMNTGELFF
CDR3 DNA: TGCGCCAGCAGCACCCCTAGCGGGATGAACACCGGGGAGCTGTTTTTT